This T cell receptor beta chain was sequenced in a study of T cell changes during pregnancy in multiple sclerosis. Sequencing was performed with immunoSEQ multiplex PCR; in TCRdb, only in-frame clones are kept and a portion is missing. Of roughly 46,000 clones listed, over 85% were seen once; the top ten hold roughly 4%. From germline, CDR1 is SQVTM and CDR2 ANQGSEA. V shed 4 bases, J shed 6 bases, and the junction held 5 bases outside the gene matches. This CDR3 has 14 amino acids. The chain carries TRBV29-1 and TRBJ2-3; 12 bases are a match to TRBD1. Source: CD8+ T cells from peripheral blood mononuclear cells, taken after pregnancy. This sequence originates from a female donor with multiple sclerosis, enrolled in a pregnancy study. The CDR3 DNA sequence: TGCAGCGTTGTAGAGGGACAGGGGGCGGATACGCAGTATTTT. This sequence encodes CSVVEGQGADTQYF.